The entry below gives a single T cell receptor beta chain sequence along with its context. Authors' analysis steps: Scientists estimated how many nucleated cells there were by amplifying reference gene primers. The method was immunoSEQ multiplex PCR; TCRdb's version includes in-frame clones alone and lacks a portion of them. The D gene and trimming were derived from the DNA, and the V and J assignments and clone size from that table. The sample lists about 120,000 clones, about 92% seen once, with approximately 3.7% in the top ten. The entry originates in a study of blood T cell repertoires in COVID-19. V shed 7 bases and J 0 bases; nucleotides not matched to a gene: 9. Germline CDR1 reads MNHEY; CDR2 reads SMNVEV (reference sequence). The length of the CDR3 is 15 residues.

Sample: peripheral blood. The J gene is TRBJ2-7, the V gene TRBV27, with 7 nucleotides matching TRBD1. The sequence was obtained from a man aged 50 to 59 with active COVID-19. The CDR3 loop is CASTPAGTASYEQYF. The CDR3 DNA sequence: TGTGCCAGCACCCCGGCCGGGACAGCCTCCTACGAGCAGTACTTC.